This TCR beta chain was identified in a study of blood T cell repertoires in COVID-19. Whole-study context: Researchers got acute and convalescent COVID-19 samples from the United States, Italy and Spain.

Those enrolled in Seattle joined during active infection and were followed longitudinally afterward. Some clones are missing from TCRdb's copy, which holds only in-frame ones; the method was immunoSEQ multiplex PCR. The sample lists roughly 380,000 clones; around 89% were seen once. CDR1 is MDHEN, CDR2 SYDVKM, per germline. The CDR3 loop spans 13 amino acids. V gave up 2 bases and J gave up 4 bases, with 8 bases separating them. The clonotype comes from a woman between 35 and 50 years old with COVID-19, enrolled during active disease. Material for sequencing was peripheral blood. V is TRBV28 and J is TRBJ1-2; tentatively, D is TRBD1 (5 bases). The CDR3 DNA is TGTGCCAGCAGTTTAGCCCAGGGCTATGGCTACACCTTC. As protein: CASSLAQGYGYTF.